The TCR beta chain under discussion was sequenced for a study of blood T cell repertoires in COVID-19. Overall study: T cells, B-cell-depleted T cells, or PBMCs supplied cDNA or gDNA.

Produced via immunoSEQ multiplex PCR; TCRdb's table is partial and in-frame only. The sample lists some 69,000 clones; 90% were seen once. Followed longitudinally, the Seattle patients had been enrolled during active infection. The TCR comes from a man in his fifties with COVID-19, enrolled during active disease. The sample comprised peripheral blood.

CDR3 in DNA: TGTGCCAGCAGTTTGGGGAGACGCAATGAGCAGTTCTTC. Amino acid sequence: CASSLGRRNEQFF. The chain recombines TRBV12-3 or TRBV12-4 with TRBJ2-1; the D gene is possibly TRBD2 (5 bases). The CDR3 is made up of 13 amino acids. V was trimmed by 3 bases and J by 6 bases, leaving 9 bases between them.